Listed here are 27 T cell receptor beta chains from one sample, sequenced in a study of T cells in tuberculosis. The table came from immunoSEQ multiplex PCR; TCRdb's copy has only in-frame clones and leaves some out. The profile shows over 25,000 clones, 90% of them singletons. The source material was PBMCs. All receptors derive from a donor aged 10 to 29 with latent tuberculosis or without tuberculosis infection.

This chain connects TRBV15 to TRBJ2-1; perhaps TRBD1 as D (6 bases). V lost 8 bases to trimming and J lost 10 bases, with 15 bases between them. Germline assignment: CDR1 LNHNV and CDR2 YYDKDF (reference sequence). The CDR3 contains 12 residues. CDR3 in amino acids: CATGAGTTEQFF. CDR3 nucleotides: TGTGCCACCGGGGCCGGGACAACCGAGCAGTTCTTC.

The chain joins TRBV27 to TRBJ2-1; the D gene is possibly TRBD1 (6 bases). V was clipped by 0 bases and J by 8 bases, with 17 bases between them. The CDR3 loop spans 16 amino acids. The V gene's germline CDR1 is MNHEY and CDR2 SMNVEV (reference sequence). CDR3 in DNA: TGTGCCAGCAGTTTATCTGACAGGAGGCACACCTATGAGCAGTTCTTC. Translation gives CASSLSDRRHTYEQFF.

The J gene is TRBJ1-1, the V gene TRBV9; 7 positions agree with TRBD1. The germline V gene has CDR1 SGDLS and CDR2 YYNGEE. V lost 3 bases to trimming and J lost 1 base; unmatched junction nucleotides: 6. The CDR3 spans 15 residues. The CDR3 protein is CASSADRVRNTEAFF. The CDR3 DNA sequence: TGTGCCAGCAGCGCCGACAGGGTCCGGAACACTGAAGCTTTCTTT.

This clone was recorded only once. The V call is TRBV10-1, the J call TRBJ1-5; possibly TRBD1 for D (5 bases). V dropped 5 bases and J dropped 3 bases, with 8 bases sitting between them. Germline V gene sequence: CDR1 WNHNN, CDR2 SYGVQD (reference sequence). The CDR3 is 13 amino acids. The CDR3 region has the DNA TGCGCCAGCAGTCAGGGATTCAATCAGCCCCAGCATTTT. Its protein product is CASSQGFNQPQHF.

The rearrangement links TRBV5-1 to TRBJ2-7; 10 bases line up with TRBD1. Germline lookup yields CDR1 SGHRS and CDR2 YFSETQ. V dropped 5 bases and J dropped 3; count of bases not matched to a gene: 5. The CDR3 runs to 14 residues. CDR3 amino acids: CASSSGTGDYEQYF. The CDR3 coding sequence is TGCGCCAGCAGTTCCGGGACAGGGGACTACGAGCAGTACTTC.

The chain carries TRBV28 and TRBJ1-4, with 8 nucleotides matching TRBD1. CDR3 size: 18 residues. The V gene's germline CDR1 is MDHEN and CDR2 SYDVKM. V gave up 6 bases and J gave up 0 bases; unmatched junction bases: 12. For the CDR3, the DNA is TGTGCCAGCAGCCCAGTTATTCCAGGGGGCACAACTAATGAAAAACTGTTTTTT. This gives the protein CASSPVIPGGTTNEKLFF.

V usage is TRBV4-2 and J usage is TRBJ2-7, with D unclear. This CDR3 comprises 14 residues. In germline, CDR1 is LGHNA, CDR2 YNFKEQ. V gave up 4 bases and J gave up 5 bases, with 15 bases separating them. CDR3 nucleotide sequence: TGTGCCAGCAGCCTAGGAGCCCTATCGGACGAGCAGTACTTC. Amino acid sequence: CASSLGALSDEQYF.

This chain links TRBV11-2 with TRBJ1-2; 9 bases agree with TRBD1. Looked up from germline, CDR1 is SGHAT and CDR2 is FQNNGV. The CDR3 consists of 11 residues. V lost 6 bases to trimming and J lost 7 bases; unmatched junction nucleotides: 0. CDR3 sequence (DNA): TGTGCCAGCAGGACAGGGGGTGGCTACACCTTC. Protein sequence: CASRTGGGYTF.

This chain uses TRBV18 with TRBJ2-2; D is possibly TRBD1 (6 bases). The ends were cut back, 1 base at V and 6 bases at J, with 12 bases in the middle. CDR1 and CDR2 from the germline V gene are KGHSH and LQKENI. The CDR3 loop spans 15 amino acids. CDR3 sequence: CASSPRQQGPGELFF. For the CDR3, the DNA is TGTGCCAGCTCACCACGACAGCAGGGGCCCGGGGAGCTGTTTTTT.

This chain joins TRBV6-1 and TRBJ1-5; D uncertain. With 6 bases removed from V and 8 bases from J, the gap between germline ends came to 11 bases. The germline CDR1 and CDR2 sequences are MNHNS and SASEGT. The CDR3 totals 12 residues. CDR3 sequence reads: CASSPVREPQHF. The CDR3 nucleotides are TGTGCCAGCAGCCCGGTGAGGGAGCCCCAGCATTTT.

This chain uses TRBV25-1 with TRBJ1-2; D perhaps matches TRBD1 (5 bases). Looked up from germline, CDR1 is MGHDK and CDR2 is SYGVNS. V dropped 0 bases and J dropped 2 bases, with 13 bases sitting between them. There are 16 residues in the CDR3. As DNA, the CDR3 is TGTGCCAGCAGTGAATATGGAACAGGCGAGAACTATGGCTACACCTTC. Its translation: CASSEYGTGENYGYTF.

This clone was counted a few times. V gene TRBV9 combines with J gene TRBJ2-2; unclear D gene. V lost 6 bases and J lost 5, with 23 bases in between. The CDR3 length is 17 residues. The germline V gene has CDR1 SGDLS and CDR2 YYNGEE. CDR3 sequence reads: CASNYGEDESRTGELFF. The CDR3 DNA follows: TGTGCCAGCAATTACGGAGAAGATGAATCGAGGACCGGGGAGCTGTTTTTT.

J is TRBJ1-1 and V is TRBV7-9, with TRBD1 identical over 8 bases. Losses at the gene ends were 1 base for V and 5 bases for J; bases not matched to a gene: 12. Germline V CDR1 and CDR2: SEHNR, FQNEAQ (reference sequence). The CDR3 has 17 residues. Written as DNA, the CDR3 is TGTGCCAGCAGCTTAGGGGTCGGACAGGGCCTATTTACTGAAGCTTTCTTT. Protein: CASSLGVGQGLFTEAFF.

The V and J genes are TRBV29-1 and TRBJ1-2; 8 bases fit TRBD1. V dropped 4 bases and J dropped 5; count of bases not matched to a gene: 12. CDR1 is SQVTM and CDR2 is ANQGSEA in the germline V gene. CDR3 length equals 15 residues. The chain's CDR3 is CSVGLGQGTDYGYTF. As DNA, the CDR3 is TGCAGCGTTGGATTAGGACAGGGCACGGATTATGGCTACACCTTC.

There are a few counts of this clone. As DNA, the CDR3 is TGCGCCAGCAGCCAAGATCTAGAGCGCTACAATGAGCAGTTCTTC. Translating it yields CASSQDLERYNEQFF. The V call is TRBV4-3, the J call TRBJ2-1; D not certain. The germline V and J ends were trimmed by 0 bases and 3 bases, with 9 bases remaining between them. This CDR3 is built from 15 residues. In germline, CDR1 is LGHNA, CDR2 YSLEER.

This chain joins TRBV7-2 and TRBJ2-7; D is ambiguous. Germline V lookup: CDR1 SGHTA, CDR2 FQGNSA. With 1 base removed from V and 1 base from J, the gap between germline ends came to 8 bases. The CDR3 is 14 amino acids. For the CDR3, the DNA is TGTGCCAGCAGCTTAGTTGGGCAGTCCTACGAGCAGTACTTC. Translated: CASSLVGQSYEQYF.

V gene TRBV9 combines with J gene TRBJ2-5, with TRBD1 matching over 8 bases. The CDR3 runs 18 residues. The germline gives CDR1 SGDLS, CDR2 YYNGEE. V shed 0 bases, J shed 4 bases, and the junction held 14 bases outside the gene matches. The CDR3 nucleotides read TGTGCCAGCAGCGTAGGTGTTGGGGACAGGTTATTTGGAGAGACCCAGTACTTC. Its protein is CASSVGVGDRLFGETQYF.

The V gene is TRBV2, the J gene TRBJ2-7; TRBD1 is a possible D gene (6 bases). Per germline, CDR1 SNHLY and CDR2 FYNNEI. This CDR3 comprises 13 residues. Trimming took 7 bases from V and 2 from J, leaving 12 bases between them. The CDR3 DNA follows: TGTGCCAGCATCGACAGGCAACCCTACGAGCAGTACTTC. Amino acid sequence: CASIDRQPYEQYF.

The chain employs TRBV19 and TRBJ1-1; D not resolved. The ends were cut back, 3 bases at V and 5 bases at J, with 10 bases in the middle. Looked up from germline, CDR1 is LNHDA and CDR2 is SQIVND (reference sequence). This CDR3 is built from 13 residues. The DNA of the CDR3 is TGTGCCAGTAGTATGTCGGAGTCTACTGAAGCTTTCTTT. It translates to CASSMSESTEAFF.

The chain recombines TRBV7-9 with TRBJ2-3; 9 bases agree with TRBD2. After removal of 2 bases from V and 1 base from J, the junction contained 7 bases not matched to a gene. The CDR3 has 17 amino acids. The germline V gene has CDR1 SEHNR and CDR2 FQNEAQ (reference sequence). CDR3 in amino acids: CASSLSAGGVGTDTQYF. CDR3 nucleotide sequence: TGTGCCAGCAGCTTATCAGCGGGGGGTGTGGGCACAGATACGCAGTATTTT.

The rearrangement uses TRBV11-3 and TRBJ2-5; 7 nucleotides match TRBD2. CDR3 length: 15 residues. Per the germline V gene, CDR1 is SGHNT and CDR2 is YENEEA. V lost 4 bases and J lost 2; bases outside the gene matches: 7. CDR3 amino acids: CASSSLAAGQETQYF. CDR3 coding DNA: TGTGCCAGCAGCTCCCTGGCAGCGGGGCAAGAGACCCAGTACTTC.

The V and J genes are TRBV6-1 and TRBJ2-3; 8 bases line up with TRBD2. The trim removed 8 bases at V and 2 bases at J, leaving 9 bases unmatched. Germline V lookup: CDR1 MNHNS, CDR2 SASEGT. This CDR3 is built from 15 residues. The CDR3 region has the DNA TGTGCCAGCTCATTAGCGGGGCAGAACACAGATACGCAGTATTTT. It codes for CASSLAGQNTDTQYF.

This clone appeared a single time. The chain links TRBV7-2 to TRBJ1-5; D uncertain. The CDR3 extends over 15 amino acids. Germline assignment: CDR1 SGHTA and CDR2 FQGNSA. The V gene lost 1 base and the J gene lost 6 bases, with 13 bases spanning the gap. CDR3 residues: CASSLDRLQVQPQHF. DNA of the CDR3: TGTGCCAGCAGCTTAGATCGCCTTCAGGTTCAGCCCCAGCATTTT.

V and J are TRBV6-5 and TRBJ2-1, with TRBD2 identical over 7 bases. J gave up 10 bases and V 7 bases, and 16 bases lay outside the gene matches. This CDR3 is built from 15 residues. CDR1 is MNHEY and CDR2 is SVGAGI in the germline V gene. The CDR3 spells CASTSPGLGSSEQFF. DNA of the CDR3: TGTGCCAGCACTTCACCCGGACTAGGGTCGTCGGAGCAGTTCTTC.

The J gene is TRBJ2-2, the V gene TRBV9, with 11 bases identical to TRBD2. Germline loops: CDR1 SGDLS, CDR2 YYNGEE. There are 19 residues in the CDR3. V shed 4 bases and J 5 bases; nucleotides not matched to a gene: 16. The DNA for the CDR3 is TGTGCCAGCAGCATCAAGGGTCTAGCGGGGGGCGTGGTTACCGGGGAGCTGTTTTTT. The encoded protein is CASSIKGLAGGVVTGELFF.

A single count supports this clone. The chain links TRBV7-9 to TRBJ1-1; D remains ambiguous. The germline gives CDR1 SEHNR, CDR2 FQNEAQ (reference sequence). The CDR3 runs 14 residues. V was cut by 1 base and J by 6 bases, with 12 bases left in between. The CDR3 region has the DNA TGTGCCAGCAGCTTAGATGGGCACCGGTCTGAAGCTTTCTTT. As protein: CASSLDGHRSEAFF.

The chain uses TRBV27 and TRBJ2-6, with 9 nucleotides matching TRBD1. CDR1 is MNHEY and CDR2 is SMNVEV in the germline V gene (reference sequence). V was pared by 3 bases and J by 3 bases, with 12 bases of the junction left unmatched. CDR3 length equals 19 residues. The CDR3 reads CASSFLSRTGAFGANVLTF. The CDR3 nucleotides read TGTGCCAGCAGTTTTCTAAGTAGGACAGGGGCATTTGGGGCCAACGTCCTGACTTTC.